This TCR beta chain was captured in a study of regulatory T cells in long-lasting Graves disease. Arm-PCR of CDR3 regions with iRepertoire HTBI primers generated TCR beta libraries. MiXCR was run by TCRdb on the multiplex PCR reads, yielding one entry per CDR3 protein. The data contain 450,000 to 500,000 distinct CDR3 sequences, about 17% of them seen just once; the ten biggest clones take up 12%. Time point meaning: newly diagnosed GD, antithyroid drugs for less than 3 months. The TCR library used RNA extracted from PBMCs. Many counts were recorded for this clonotype. The data were also submitted as part of a second study, on T cells in Graves' hyperthyroidism and ophthalmopathy.

The sequence was collected from a man aged 35 to 55 with Graves disease. This material consisted of peripheral blood mononuclear cells (PBMCs), taken at new diagnosis, from a patient treated with antithyroid drugs.

CDR3 sequence (DNA): TGTGCCATCAAACCAGCGGGGATTTACAATGAGCAGTTCTTC. Amino acid sequence: CAIKPAGIYNEQFF. The V gene is TRBV2, the J gene TRBJ2-1, with 7 bases that match TRBD2. Trimming removed 10 bases from V and 4 bases from J; junction bases left unmatched: 10. Germline CDR1 SNHLY, CDR2 FYNNEI. This CDR3 spans 14 amino acids.